This passage covers 20 T cell receptor beta chains from one sample sequenced in a study of shared clonotypes between healthy human individuals. The assay was immunoSEQ multiplex PCR, and TCRdb's table has in-frame clones only and misses some. The data show approximately 640,000 clones, with around 72% seen just once and roughly 1.8% held by the top ten. Sequenced: memory CD4+ T cells sorted from blood. This sample's subset: CD45RA-negative fraction. These receptors were obtained from a woman aged 25 to 39 in good health.

The genes are TRBV11-2 and TRBJ1-5; 8 bases align to TRBD1. The CDR3 runs 14 residues. Trimming at V came to 5 bases and at J to 6 bases, leaving 6 bases not matched to a gene. CDR1 SGHAT and CDR2 FQNNGV come from the germline V gene. The CDR3 sequence: CASSVQGGGQPQHF. In DNA form, the CDR3 reads TGTGCCAGCAGCGTACAGGGGGGAGGTCAGCCCCAGCATTTT.

The chain combines TRBV2 with TRBJ2-2, with D possibly matching TRBD1 (6 bases). The V end was cut by 7 bases, the J end by 7 bases, with 13 bases between. The CDR3 totals 13 residues. The germline V gene has CDR1 SNHLY and CDR2 FYNNEI. This CDR3 reads CASTGDLGGELFF. The CDR3 bases are TGTGCCAGCACAGGGGATCTGGGCGGGGAGCTGTTTTTT.

As concerns this clone: A much larger clonotype is one base distant, so this may be a read error. The chain has TRBV2 and TRBJ1-1, with a possible D match to TRBD1 (5 bases). Deletions cut 5 bases from V and 0 bases from J, with 7 bases between. CDR1 and CDR2 from the germline V gene are SNHLY and FYNNEI. CDR3 size: 13 residues. CDR3 DNA: TGTGCCAGCAGTTCACAGGTGAACACTGAAGCTTTCTTT. Its translation: CASSSQVNTEAFF. Combining the CDR3 with reference TRBV2 and TRBJ1-1 gives the whole variable domain EPEVTQTPSHQVTQMGQEVILRCVPISNHLYFYWYRQILGQKVEFLVSFYNNEISEKSEIFDDQFSVERPDGSNFTLKIRSTKLEDSAMYFCASSSQVNTEAFFGQGTRLTVV.

CDR3 residues: CASSPNGNYGYTF. The CDR3 nucleotides are TGTGCCAGCAGCCCCAACGGTAACTATGGCTACACCTTC. The J gene is TRBJ1-2, the V gene TRBV28; D not resolved. Germline values: CDR1 MDHEN, CDR2 SYDVKM. Trimming shortened V by 6 bases and J by 1 base, and 9 bases separated the two germline ends. The CDR3 consists of 13 residues.

The V call is TRBV4-2, the J call TRBJ1-2; weak D call: TRBD1 (5 bases). The CDR3 runs to 16 residues. Between the trimmed V and J ends, which lost 1 base and 6 bases, there was a span of 18 bases. Germline assignment: CDR1 LGHNA and CDR2 YNFKEQ. CDR3 sequence (DNA): TGTGCCAGCAGCCAAGTAAAGGACACCACTTGGGATGGCTACACCTTC. Its translation: CASSQVKDTTWDGYTF.

The chain uses TRBV5-1 and TRBJ2-1; TRBD2 aligns across 7 bases. The CDR3 sequence is 14 residues long. After removal of 4 bases from V and 2 bases from J, the junction contained 3 bases not matched to a gene. The germline V gene has CDR1 SGHRS and CDR2 YFSETQ. CDR3 protein: CASSSGNTYNEQFF. For the CDR3, the DNA is TGCGCCAGCAGCAGCGGGAACACCTACAATGAGCAGTTCTTC.

The gene calls are TRBV28 and TRBJ1-2, with 10 bases identical to TRBD1. This CDR3 is 15 amino acids long. V trimming: 2 bases; J trimming: 6 bases; junction bases outside the gene matches: 6. Germline loops: CDR1 MDHEN, CDR2 SYDVKM. The CDR3 loop reads CASSLGTGTGDGYTF. CDR3 nucleotide sequence: TGTGCCAGCAGTTTAGGAACCGGGACAGGGGATGGCTACACCTTC.

This chain links TRBV20-1 with TRBJ2-7; D gene uncertain. Germline lookup yields CDR1 DFQATT and CDR2 SNEGSKA (reference sequence). This CDR3 comprises 11 residues. V was pared by 1 base and J by 3 bases, with 4 bases between. CDR3 nucleotides: TGCAGTGCTAGAGTCGACTACGAGCAGTACTTC. Encoded protein: CSARVDYEQYF.

As DNA, the CDR3 is TGTGCCAGCAGCTCCCAAGCGTCGGGGAACTATGGCTACACCTTC. This encodes CASSSQASGNYGYTF. This sequence joins TRBV7-9 and TRBJ1-2; D is unclear. CDR3 length: 15 amino acids. Germline CDR1 and CDR2: SEHNR and FQNEAQ (reference sequence). Trimming removed 4 bases at V and 2 bases at J, with 14 bases between.

This clone appeared a few times. The gene calls are TRBV28 and TRBJ1-2; 7 nucleotides match TRBD1. This CDR3 is 16 amino acids long. Trimming at V came to 4 bases and at J to 4 bases, leaving 12 bases not matched to a gene. Germline CDR1 is MDHEN and CDR2 is SYDVKM. The CDR3: CASSSGGYRGAYGYTF. The CDR3 DNA reads TGTGCCAGCAGTTCCGGGGGGTACAGGGGAGCCTATGGCTACACCTTC.

The gene calls are TRBV5-6 and TRBJ1-4; a weak D match, TRBD1 (5 bases). V was trimmed by 4 bases and J by 8 bases, leaving 18 bases between them. CDR1 SGHDT and CDR2 YYEEEE come from the germline V gene. This CDR3 has 15 amino acids. CDR3 bases: TGTGCCAGCAGCCCCGGAGGGGCGGGGGGAGAAAAACTGTTTTTT. Its translation: CASSPGGAGGEKLFF.

This sequence joins TRBV7-9 and TRBJ2-1; 11 nucleotides agree with TRBD2. The CDR3 extends over 15 amino acids. Looked up from germline, CDR1 is SEHNR and CDR2 is FQNEAQ (reference sequence). Germline trimming cut 1 base from V and 8 bases from J; bases unmatched to any gene: 4. CDR3 bases: TGTGCCAGCAGCTTAGTAGCGGGAGGGCCTGATGAGCAGTTCTTC. Its translation: CASSLVAGGPDEQFF.

V usage is TRBV9 and J usage is TRBJ1-2; 7 nucleotides match TRBD1. CDR3 length equals 13 residues. The germline CDR1 and CDR2 sequences are SGDLS and YYNGEE. V gave up 4 bases and J gave up 6 bases; unmatched junction bases: 6. The CDR3 region has the DNA TGTGCCAGCAGCAGGGGGCGGGAGGATGGCTACACCTTC. As protein: CASSRGREDGYTF.

The chain carries TRBV7-9 and TRBJ1-1; TRBD1 is a possible D gene (6 bases). The V end was cut by 3 bases, the J end by 8 bases, with 13 bases between. This CDR3 spans 13 amino acids. In germline, CDR1 is SEHNR, CDR2 FQNEAQ (reference sequence). The CDR3: CASSFDRLGEAFF. The DNA of the CDR3 is TGTGCCAGCAGCTTTGACAGGCTAGGGGAAGCTTTCTTT.

This clone was counted a few times. The rearrangement uses TRBV11-3 and TRBJ2-2; D unclear. CDR3 length equals 12 residues. CDR1 is SGHNT and CDR2 is YENEEA in the germline V gene. The ends were cut back, 5 bases at V and 4 bases at J, with 5 bases in the middle. CDR3 sequence (DNA): TGTGCCAGCAGCCGAGTCACCGGGGAGCTGTTTTTT. Amino acid sequence: CASSRVTGELFF.

J is TRBJ1-3 and V is TRBV5-4; a possible D gene is TRBD1 (5 bases). The CDR3 contains 16 residues. V gave up 4 bases and J gave up 4 bases, with 18 bases separating them. Germline V gene lookup returns CDR1 SGHNT and CDR2 YYREEE (reference sequence). DNA for the CDR3: TGTGCCAGCAGCCTACCCCCTGGTCAGGGAGGAAACACCATATATTTT. The encoded protein is CASSLPPGQGGNTIYF.

There are a few counts of this clone. V usage is TRBV5-4 and J usage is TRBJ2-3, with 7 bases identical to TRBD1. CDR3 length: 16 residues. Germline-derived CDR1 and CDR2 are SGHNT and YYREEE (reference sequence). V lost 1 base, J lost 4 bases, and 9 bases stayed unmatched. The CDR3 protein is CASSLSGGFGADTQYF. CDR3 bases: TGTGCCAGCAGCTTGTCAGGGGGATTTGGGGCAGATACGCAGTATTTT.

J is TRBJ1-4 and V is TRBV2; D is unresolved. The V end lost 6 bases, the J end lost 3 bases, and 14 bases lay between the germline ends. The CDR3 covers 15 residues. Germline values: CDR1 SNHLY, CDR2 FYNNEI. The CDR3 nucleotides are TGTGCCAGCAGGGGAGGCTCACTAGCTAATGAAAAACTGTTTTTT. This translates into CASRGGSLANEKLFF.

This rearrangement joins TRBV10-1 to TRBJ2-1; possibly TRBD1 for D (5 bases). Germline assignment: CDR1 WNHNN and CDR2 SYGVQD (reference sequence). V was pared by 2 bases and J by 9 bases, with 14 bases between. The CDR3 is made up of 14 amino acids. CDR3 sequence (DNA): TGCGCCAGCAGTGAGGTCAGGGTCACCGCTGAGCAGTTCTTC. Protein: CASSEVRVTAEQFF.

CDR3 DNA: TGTGCCAGCAGTTACTCTAGACAGGGGTACTATGGCTACACCTTC. Protein: CASSYSRQGYYGYTF. The rearrangement uses TRBV6-5 and TRBJ1-2; 8 bases map to TRBD1. CDR1 MNHEY and CDR2 SVGAGI come from the germline V gene. Germline trimming cut 0 bases from V and 3 bases from J; bases unmatched to any gene: 3. The CDR3 consists of 15 residues.